This T cell receptor beta chain was captured by sequencing in a study of blood T cell repertoires in COVID-19. The wider study: T cells, B-cell-depleted T cells, or PBMCs provided the cDNA or gDNA that served as material.

Sequencing used immunoSEQ multiplex PCR; TCRdb keeps in-frame clones, though not all of them. The table lists around 29,000 clones, roughly 80% of them singletons. Looked up from germline, CDR1 is MDHEN and CDR2 is SYDVKM. CDR3 length equals 16 residues. Trimming took 8 bases from V and 5 from J, leaving 22 bases between them. This clone was counted a few times. The sequenced sample consisted of peripheral blood. J is TRBJ1-5 and V is TRBV28, with D possibly matching TRBD1 (6 bases). The TCR originated in a woman in her sixties or seventies with active or convalescent COVID-19. The CDR3: CASQLLGRGYHQPQHF. CDR3 in DNA: TGTGCCAGCCAACTGTTGGGCAGGGGTTACCATCAGCCCCAGCATTTT. Filled out from reference TRBV28 and TRBJ1-5, the complete variable domain reads DVKVTQSSRYLVKRTGEKVFLECVQDMDHENMFWYRQDPGLGLRLIYFSYDVKMKEKGDIPEGYSVSREKKERFSLILESASTNQTSMYLCASQLLGRGYHQPQHFGDGTRLSIL.